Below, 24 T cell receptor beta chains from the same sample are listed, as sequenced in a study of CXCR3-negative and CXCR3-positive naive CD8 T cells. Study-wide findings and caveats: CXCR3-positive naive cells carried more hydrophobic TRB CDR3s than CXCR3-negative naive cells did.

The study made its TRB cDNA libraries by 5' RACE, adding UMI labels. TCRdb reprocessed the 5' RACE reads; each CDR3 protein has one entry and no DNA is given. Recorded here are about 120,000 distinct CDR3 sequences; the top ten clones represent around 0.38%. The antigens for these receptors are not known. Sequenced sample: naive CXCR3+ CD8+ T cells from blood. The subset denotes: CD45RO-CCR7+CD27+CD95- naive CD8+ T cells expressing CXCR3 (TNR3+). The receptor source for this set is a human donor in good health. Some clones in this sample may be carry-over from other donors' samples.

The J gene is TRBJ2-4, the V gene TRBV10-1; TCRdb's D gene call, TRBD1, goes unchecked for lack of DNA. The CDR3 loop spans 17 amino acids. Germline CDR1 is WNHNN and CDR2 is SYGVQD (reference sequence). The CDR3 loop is CASSDPYEGRGKNIQYF.

The CDR3: CASSGGTTSYEQYF. The V call is TRBV7-6, the J call TRBJ2-7; the D call of TRBD2 rests on TCRdb alone, since no DNA is present to check it. The CDR3 runs to 14 residues. The V gene's germline CDR1 is SGHVS and CDR2 FNYEAQ.

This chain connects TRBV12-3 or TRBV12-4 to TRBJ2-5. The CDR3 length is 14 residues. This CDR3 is CASSLAGREETQYF.

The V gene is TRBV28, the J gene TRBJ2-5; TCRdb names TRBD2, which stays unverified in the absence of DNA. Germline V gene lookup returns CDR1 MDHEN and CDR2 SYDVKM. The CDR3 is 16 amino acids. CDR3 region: CASSLLTSGGQETQYF.

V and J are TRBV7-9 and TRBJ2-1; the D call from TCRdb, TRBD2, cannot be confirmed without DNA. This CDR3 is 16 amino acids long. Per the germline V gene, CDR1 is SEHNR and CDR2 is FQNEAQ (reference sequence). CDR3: CASSALRGGLYNEQFF. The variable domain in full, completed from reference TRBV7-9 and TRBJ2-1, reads DTGVSQNPRHKITKRGQNVTFRCDPISEHNRLYWYRQTLGQGPEFLTYFQNEAQLEKSRLLSDRFSAERPKGSFSTLEIQRTEQGDSAMYLCASSALRGGLYNEQFFGPGTRLTVL.

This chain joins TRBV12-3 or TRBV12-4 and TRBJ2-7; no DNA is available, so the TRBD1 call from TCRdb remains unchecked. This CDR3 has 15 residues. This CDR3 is CASKGVSAGSYEQYF.

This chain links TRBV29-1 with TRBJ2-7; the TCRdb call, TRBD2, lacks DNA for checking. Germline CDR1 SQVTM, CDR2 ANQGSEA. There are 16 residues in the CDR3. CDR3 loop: CSVELWTSGISYEQYF.

This CDR3 is CASSYGRQNTEAFF. The chain is built from TRBV6-6 and TRBJ1-1. This CDR3 comprises 14 residues. The V gene's germline CDR1 is MNHNY and CDR2 SVGAGI (reference sequence).

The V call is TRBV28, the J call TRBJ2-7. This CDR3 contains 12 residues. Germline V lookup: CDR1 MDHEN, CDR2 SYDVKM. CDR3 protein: CASSSPVPEQYF.

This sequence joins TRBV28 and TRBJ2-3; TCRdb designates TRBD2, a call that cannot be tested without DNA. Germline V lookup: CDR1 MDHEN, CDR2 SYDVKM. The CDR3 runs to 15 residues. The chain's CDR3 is CASSGGLETTDTQYF.

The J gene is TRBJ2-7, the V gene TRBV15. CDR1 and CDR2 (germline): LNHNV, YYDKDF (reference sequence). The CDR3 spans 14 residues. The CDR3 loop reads CATSRDLRPYEQYF.

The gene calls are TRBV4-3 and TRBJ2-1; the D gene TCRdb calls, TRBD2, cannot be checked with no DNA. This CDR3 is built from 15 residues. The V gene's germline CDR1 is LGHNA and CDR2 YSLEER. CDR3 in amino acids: CASSQNLGAYNEQFF.

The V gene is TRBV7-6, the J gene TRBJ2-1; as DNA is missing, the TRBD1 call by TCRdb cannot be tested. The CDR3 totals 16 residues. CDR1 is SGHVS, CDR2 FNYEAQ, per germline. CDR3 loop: CASSPRLGGVYNEQFF.

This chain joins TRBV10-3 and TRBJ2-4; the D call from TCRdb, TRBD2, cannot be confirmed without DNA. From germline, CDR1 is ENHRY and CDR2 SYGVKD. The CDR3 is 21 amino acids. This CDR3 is CAIYLSGRLAGVGIAKNIQYF.

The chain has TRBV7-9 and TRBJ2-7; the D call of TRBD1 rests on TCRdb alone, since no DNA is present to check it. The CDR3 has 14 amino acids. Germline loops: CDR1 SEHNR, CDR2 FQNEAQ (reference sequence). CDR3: CASSSVRAPGEQYF.

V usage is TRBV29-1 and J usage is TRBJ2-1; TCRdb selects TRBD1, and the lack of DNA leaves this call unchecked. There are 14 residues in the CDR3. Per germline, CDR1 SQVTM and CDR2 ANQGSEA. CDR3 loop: CSVHDRNSYNEQFF.

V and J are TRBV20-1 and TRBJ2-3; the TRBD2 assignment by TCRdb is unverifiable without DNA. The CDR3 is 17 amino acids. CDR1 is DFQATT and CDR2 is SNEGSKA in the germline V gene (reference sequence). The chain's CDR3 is CSARDRGLAGGLDTQYF.

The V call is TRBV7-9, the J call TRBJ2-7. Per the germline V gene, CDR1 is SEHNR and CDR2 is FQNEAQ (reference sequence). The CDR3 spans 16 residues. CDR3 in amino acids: CASSLVIGPRNYEQYF. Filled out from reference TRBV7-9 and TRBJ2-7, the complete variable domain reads DTGVSQNPRHKITKRGQNVTFRCDPISEHNRLYWYRQTLGQGPEFLTYFQNEAQLEKSRLLSDRFSAERPKGSFSTLEIQRTEQGDSAMYLCASSLVIGPRNYEQYFGPGTRLTVT.

Here the CDR3 reads CASSVSGGVYNEQFF. This chain uses TRBV9 with TRBJ2-1; there is no DNA to check the TCRdb D call of TRBD2. Germline CDR1 is SGDLS and CDR2 is YYNGEE. CDR3 length equals 15 residues. Together with reference TRBV9 and TRBJ2-1, the CDR3 gives the full variable domain: DSGVTQTPKHLITATGQRVTLRCSPRSGDLSVYWYQQSLDQGLQFLIQYYNGEERAKGNILERFSAQQFPDLHSELNLSSLELGDSALYFCASSVSGGVYNEQFFGPGTRLTVL.

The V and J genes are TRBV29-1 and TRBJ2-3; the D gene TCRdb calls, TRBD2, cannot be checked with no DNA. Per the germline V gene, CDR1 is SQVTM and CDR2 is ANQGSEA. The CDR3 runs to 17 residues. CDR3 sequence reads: CSVGALAGGYSTDTQYF.

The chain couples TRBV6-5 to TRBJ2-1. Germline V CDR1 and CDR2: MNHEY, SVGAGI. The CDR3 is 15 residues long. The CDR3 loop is CASSSIRSSYNEQFF.

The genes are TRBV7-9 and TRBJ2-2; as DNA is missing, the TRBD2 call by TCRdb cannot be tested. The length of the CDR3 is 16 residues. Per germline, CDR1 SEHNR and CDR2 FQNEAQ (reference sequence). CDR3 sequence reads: CASSLVAGVDTGELFF.

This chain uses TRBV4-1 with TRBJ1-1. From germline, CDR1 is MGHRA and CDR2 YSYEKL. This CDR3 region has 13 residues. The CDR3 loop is CASSPTIGTEAFF.

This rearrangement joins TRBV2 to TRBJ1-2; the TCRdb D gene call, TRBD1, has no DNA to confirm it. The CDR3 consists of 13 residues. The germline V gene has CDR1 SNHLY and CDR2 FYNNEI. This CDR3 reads CASSTGTPYGYTF.